What follows are 12 T cell receptor beta chains derived from one specimen sequenced in a study of beta chain features in type 1 diabetes. What was sequenced were expressed TCRB transcripts, since all of the isolated RNA had been reverse transcribed. The assay was immunoSEQ multiplex PCR, and TCRdb's table has in-frame clones only and misses some. The sample records about 220,000 clones, approximately 11% being singletons. The source material was central memory CD4+ T cells from blood. These receptors originate from a man younger than 35 in good health.

This clone showed up just a few times. The CDR3 coding sequence is TGCAGCGTTGGAGCCAGGGGCGGCTACACCTTC. Translating it yields CSVGARGGYTF. The V gene is TRBV29-1, the J gene TRBJ1-2; D is possibly TRBD1 (6 bases). Germline lookup yields CDR1 SQVTM and CDR2 ANQGSEA. Trimming took 4 bases from V and 8 from J, leaving 11 bases between them. The CDR3 is made up of 11 amino acids.

The rearrangement links TRBV7-3 to TRBJ2-1; D is uncertain. The CDR3 totals 15 residues. V was trimmed by 6 bases and J by 9 bases, leaving 21 bases between them. CDR1 and CDR2 (germline): SGHTA, FQGTGA. CDR3 DNA sequence: TGTGCCAGCAGTCAGACTCAGGCCCAATCCAGTGAGCAGTTCTTC. Translating gives CASSQTQAQSSEQFF.

This clone was seen repeatedly, ten times or more. The chain is built from TRBV14 and TRBJ2-5; a weak D match, TRBD1 (6 bases). The V end was cut by 5 bases, the J end by 1 base, with 14 bases between. The CDR3 is made up of 15 amino acids. Germline CDR1 and CDR2: SGHDN and FVKESK. CDR3 bases: TGTGCCAGCAGCTCCCTTAGGACAGCCCAAGAGACCCAGTACTTC. Translation gives CASSSLRTAQETQYF.

This CDR3 reads CASMQGPGRANTEAFF. DNA for the CDR3: TGTGCCAGCATGCAAGGCCCGGGACGGGCAAACACTGAAGCTTTCTTT. This chain connects TRBV27 to TRBJ1-1; perhaps TRBD1 as D (5 bases). Deletions cut 7 bases from V and 2 bases from J, with 20 bases between. This CDR3 contains 16 residues. Germline assignment: CDR1 MNHEY and CDR2 SMNVEV (reference sequence).

This clone occurred a few times. The chain recombines TRBV6-5 with TRBJ2-5, with 8 bases lining up with TRBD2. Losses at the gene ends were 6 bases for V and 5 bases for J; bases not matched to a gene: 8. Germline V gene lookup returns CDR1 MNHEY and CDR2 SVGAGI. The CDR3 is 14 amino acids. CDR3 loop: CASSRAGDGETQYF. The CDR3 region has the DNA TGTGCCAGCAGCCGAGCGGGAGATGGGGAGACCCAGTACTTC.

As for this clone: This may come from a read error, since a much larger clone is one base off. The CDR3 reads CAVTISSGANVLTF. For the CDR3, the DNA is TGTGCCGTGACTATCAGCTCTGGGGCCAACGTCCTGACTTTC. V is TRBV2 and J is TRBJ2-6, with a weak D call TRBD2 (5 bases). The CDR3 runs 14 residues. Trimming left V 11 bases short and J 0 bases short, with 11 bases between. The germline CDR1 and CDR2 sequences are SNHLY and FYNNEI.

The gene calls are TRBV6-6 and TRBJ2-2; 8 bases align to TRBD2. The junction had 4 bases not matched to a gene; V was cut back by 4 bases and J by 0 bases. In germline, CDR1 is MNHNY, CDR2 SVGAGI (reference sequence). The length of the CDR3 is 16 residues. CDR3 sequence (DNA): TGTGCCAGCAGTTGGCTAGCGGGCACGAACACCGGGGAGCTGTTTTTT. Protein product: CASSWLAGTNTGELFF.

Remarks on this clone: In the same sample, other DNA sequences code for this CDR3. The V and J genes are TRBV30 and TRBJ2-4; D is unclear. The germline V and J ends were trimmed by 0 bases and 9 bases, with 6 bases remaining between them. The CDR3 covers 11 residues. Germline CDR1 is GTSNPN and CDR2 is SVGIG (reference sequence). This CDR3 is CAWSVGGIQYF. CDR3 nucleotides: TGTGCCTGGAGTGTAGGCGGCATTCAGTACTTC.

The table lists this clone with many counts. This chain links TRBV30 with TRBJ2-7; D call uncertain. V lost 1 base and J 3 bases, leaving 13 bases between the germline ends. CDR1 is GTSNPN, CDR2 SVGIG, per germline (reference sequence). CDR3 length: 14 amino acids. The CDR3 DNA reads as TGTGCCTGGAGTGGCCCAAGTGTCCGCTACGAGCAGTACTTC. Its protein product is CAWSGPSVRYEQYF.

The sample holds many counts of this clone. Other nucleotide sequences from this sample produce the same CDR3. The chain carries TRBV5-4 and TRBJ2-7; a possible D gene is TRBD2 (6 bases). CDR1 is SGHNT and CDR2 is YYREEE in the germline V gene (reference sequence). V lost 0 bases and J 7 bases, leaving 14 bases between the germline ends. The CDR3 runs to 14 residues. The CDR3 region is CASSLEVAGREQYF. CDR3 nucleotides: TGTGCCAGCAGCTTGGAGGTTGCGGGACGGGAGCAGTACTTC.

The chain is built from TRBV7-2 and TRBJ2-2, with D unclear. The V end lost 4 bases, the J end lost 8 bases, and 8 bases lay between the germline ends. The CDR3 has 12 amino acids. The germline V gene has CDR1 SGHTA and CDR2 FQGNSA. CDR3 nucleotides: TGTGCCAGCAGCTCCTCCAGAGGGGAGCTGTTTTTT. Its translation is CASSSSRGELFF.

Ten or more counts support this clone. The V gene is TRBV30, the J gene TRBJ2-4, with 10 bases lining up with TRBD1. Germline CDR1 reads GTSNPN; CDR2 reads SVGIG (reference sequence). The CDR3 contains 15 residues. J gave up 7 bases and V 5 bases, and 11 bases lay outside the gene matches. CDR3 region: CAWRHRDRGQNIQYF. CDR3 nucleotides: TGTGCCTGGCGACACCGGGACAGGGGCCAGAACATTCAGTACTTC.